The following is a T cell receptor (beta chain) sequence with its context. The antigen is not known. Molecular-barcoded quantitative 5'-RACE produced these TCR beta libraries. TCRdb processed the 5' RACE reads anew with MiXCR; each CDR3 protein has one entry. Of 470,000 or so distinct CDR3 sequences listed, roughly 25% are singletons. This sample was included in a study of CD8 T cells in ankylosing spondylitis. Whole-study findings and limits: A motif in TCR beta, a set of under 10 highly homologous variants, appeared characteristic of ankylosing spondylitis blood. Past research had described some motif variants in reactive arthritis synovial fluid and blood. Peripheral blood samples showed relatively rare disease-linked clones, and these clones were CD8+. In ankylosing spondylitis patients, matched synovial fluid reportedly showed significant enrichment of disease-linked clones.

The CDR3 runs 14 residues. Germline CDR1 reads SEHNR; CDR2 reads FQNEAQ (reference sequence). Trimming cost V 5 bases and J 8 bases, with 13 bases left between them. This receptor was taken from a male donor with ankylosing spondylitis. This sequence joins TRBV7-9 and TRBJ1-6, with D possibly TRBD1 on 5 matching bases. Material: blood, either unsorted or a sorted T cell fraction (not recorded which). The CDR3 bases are TGTGCCAGCAGCCGGGGGGGATTTGATTCACCCCTCCACTTT. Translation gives CASSRGGFDSPLHF.